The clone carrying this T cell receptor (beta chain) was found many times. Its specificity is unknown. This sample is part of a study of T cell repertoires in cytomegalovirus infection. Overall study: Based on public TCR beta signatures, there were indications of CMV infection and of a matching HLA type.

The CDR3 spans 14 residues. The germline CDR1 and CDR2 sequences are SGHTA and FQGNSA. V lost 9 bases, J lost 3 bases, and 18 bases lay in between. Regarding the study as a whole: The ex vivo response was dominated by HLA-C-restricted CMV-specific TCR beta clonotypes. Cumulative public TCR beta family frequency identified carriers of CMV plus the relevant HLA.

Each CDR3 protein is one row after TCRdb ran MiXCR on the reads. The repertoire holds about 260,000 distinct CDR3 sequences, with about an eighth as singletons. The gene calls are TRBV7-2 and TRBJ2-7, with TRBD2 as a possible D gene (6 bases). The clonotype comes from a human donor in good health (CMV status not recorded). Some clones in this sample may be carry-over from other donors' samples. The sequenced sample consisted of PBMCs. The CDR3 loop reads CASSSAGPHYEQYF. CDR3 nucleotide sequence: TGTGCCAGTTCGTCGGCGGGACCCCACTACGAGCAGTACTTC.